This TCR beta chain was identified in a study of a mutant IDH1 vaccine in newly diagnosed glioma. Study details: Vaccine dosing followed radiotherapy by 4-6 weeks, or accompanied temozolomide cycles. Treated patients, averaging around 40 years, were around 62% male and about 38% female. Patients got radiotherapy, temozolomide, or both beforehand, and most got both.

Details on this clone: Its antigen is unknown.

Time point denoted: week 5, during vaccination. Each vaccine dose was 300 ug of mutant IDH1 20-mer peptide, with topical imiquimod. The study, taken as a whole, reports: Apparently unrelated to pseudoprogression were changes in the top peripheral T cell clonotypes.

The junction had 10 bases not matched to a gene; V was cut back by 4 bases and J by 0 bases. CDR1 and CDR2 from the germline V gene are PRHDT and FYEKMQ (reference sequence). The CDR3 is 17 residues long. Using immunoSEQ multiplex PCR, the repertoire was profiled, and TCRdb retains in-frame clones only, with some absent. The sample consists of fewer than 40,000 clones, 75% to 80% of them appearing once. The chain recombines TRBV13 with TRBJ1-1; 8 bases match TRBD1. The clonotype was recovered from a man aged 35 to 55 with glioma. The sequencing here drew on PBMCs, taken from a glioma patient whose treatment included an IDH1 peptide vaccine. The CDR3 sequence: CASSSEGRGRMNTEAFF. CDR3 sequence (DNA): TGTGCCAGCAGCTCCGAGGGCAGGGGGCGAATGAACACTGAAGCTTTCTTT.